This TCR beta chain was sequenced in a study of blood T cells in healthy people across ages. Study-level findings and limits: Bulk PBMC profiling left naive and antigen-experienced comparisons inconclusive. It was found that TCR beta diversity correlated strongly with the percentage of naive T cells.

Next came a second PCR, run for about 6 to 11 cycles, which used a sample-barcoded 5' primer along with a J-beta primer mix. Every molecule of cDNA carried a tag from a template-switch adaptor with 12 random nucleotides. MiXCR, run by TCRdb on the 5' RACE reads, gives a single entry per CDR3 protein. This sample carries approximately 850,000 distinct CDR3 sequences, more than 40% of them seen once, and the ten largest clones take around 18%. This clonotype was observed a few times. Its target is unknown. The CDR3 covers 16 residues. In germline, CDR1 is SGHTA, CDR2 FQGNSA. The junction had 5 bases not matched to a gene; V was cut back by 1 base and J by 3 bases. Per-sample yields of isolated PBMCs were at least 6.5 million.

The chain links TRBV7-2 to TRBJ2-1; TRBD2 matches at 8 bases. Material for sequencing was blood. The sequence was collected from a man in his sixties in good health. CDR3: CASSLVGGRIYNEQFF. In DNA form, the CDR3 reads TGTGCCAGCAGCTTAGTCGGCGGGAGGATCTACAATGAGCAGTTCTTC.